The subject of this entry is one T cell receptor (beta chain). Its antigen is not identified. Germline values: CDR1 MNHEY, CDR2 SMNVEV (reference sequence). The CDR3 runs 18 residues. The V segment lost 5 bases and the J segment 6 bases; nucleotides outside the gene matches: 18. This sample was included in a study of CD8+ T cells in alopecia areata. Study-level information: Oral tofacitinib, 5 to 10 mg twice daily, was given in an open-label trial. Dosing with tofacitinib proceeded for 6 to 18 months, followed by 6 months off drug. Study-wide points: Patients showed less clear TCR sequence sharing than mice, possibly partly because of HLA diversity.

Those with alopecia areata gave lesional scalp punch biopsies and peripheral blood. Isolated RNA was reverse transcribed into cDNA used as the sequencing template. The method was immunoSEQ multiplex PCR; TCRdb's version includes in-frame clones alone and lacks a portion of them. The data show 150,000 to 200,000 clones, with almost 65% seen just once and around 1.6% held by the top ten. The source of this sequence is a human donor with alopecia areata. The rearrangement joins TRBV27 to TRBJ1-1; 10 bases are a match to TRBD1. The sequencing here drew on CD4+ T cells sorted from blood, taken at week 0. CDR3 DNA sequence: TGTGCCAGCAGTCCCGCCGGACAGGGGGGACCGGGGTTGGCTGAAGCTTTCTTT. It translates to CASSPAGQGGPGLAEAFF.